Listed below are T cell receptor beta chains from one sample, sequenced in a study of cytomegalovirus exposure and HLA in healthy donors. The repertoire was sequenced with immunoSEQ multiplex PCR; TCRdb's copy has only in-frame clones and lacks some. This sample yields roughly 130,000 clones, of which roughly 80% are seen a single time; 1% belongs to the top ten. The specimen sequenced was PBMCs. The receptors come from a middle-aged man in good health and CMV-seronegative. Both conserved end residues are trimmed from each CDR3. Size is omitted from some rows. Given values are once, few, many or a class for expanded clones.

j_gene: TRBJ2-2; abundance: .; v_gene: TRBV7-9; CDR3aa: ASSTGTGHTGELF
j_gene: TRBJ2-7; abundance: .; v_gene: TRBV28; CDR3aa: ASTGSTGVHEQY
j_gene: TRBJ2-5; abundance: .; v_gene: TRBV7-2; CDR3aa: ASSPLAPPETQY
j_gene: TRBJ2-7; abundance: .; v_gene: TRBV28; CDR3aa: ASRKRGTGVGEQY
j_gene: TRBJ2-1; abundance: .; v_gene: TRBV11-1; CDR3aa: ASGGHVNEQF
j_gene: TRBJ2-5; abundance: .; v_gene: TRBV28; CDR3aa: ASSLSTGVGQETQY
j_gene: TRBJ2-5; abundance: .; v_gene: TRBV7-8; CDR3aa: ASRMGRWRNQETQY
j_gene: TRBJ2-2; abundance: .; v_gene: TRBV29-1; CDR3aa: SGRQGADTGELF
j_gene: TRBJ1-5; abundance: .; v_gene: TRBV28; CDR3aa: ASRGGTALGQPQH
j_gene: TRBJ2-3; abundance: few; v_gene: TRBV28; CDR3aa: ASGTGGEDTQY
j_gene: TRBJ1-2; abundance: .; v_gene: TRBV11-2; CDR3aa: ASSLPGQGDRNYGYT
j_gene: TRBJ1-5; abundance: .; v_gene: TRBV6-1; CDR3aa: ASSSNQPQH
j_gene: TRBJ1-4; abundance: once; v_gene: TRBV7-9; CDR3aa: ASSPAGYQTGGEKLF
j_gene: TRBJ1-1; abundance: .; v_gene: TRBV5-6; CDR3aa: ASSWMGQVEAF
j_gene: TRBJ1-1; abundance: .; v_gene: TRBV25-1; CDR3aa: ASSEGRGPTEAF
j_gene: TRBJ1-2; abundance: .; v_gene: TRBV4-2; CDR3aa: ASSSRGYDGLT
j_gene: TRBJ1-6; abundance: few; v_gene: TRBV6-5; CDR3aa: ASSGQISNSPLH
j_gene: TRBJ2-7; abundance: .; v_gene: TRBV4-2; CDR3aa: ASSQEGLAGGLSYEQY
j_gene: TRBJ1-1; abundance: .; v_gene: TRBV5-1; CDR3aa: ASSLSSINTEAF